Below, one T cell receptor (beta chain) is given with its context. Antigen unknown. Germline values: CDR1 KGHSY, CDR2 FQNENV. With V trimmed by 3 bases and J by 6 bases, 6 bases remained unmatched. The CDR3 length is 14 residues. Some clones are missing from TCRdb's copy, which holds only in-frame ones; the method was immunoSEQ multiplex PCR. Here the sample spans tens of thousands of clones, more than 75% being singletons. This entry comes from a study of OX40 agonist ivuxolimab in advanced cancers. About the study: Treatment of patients was with ivuxolimab, an agonistic anti-OX40 (CD134) antibody. General study results and limits: Among T cells, CD8+ cells averaged more expanded clones than CD4+ cells.

This chain joins TRBV16 and TRBJ1-1, with 8 bases matching TRBD1. This receptor was identified in an adult with an advanced solid tumor such as melanoma, head and neck, liver or kidney cancer. The sequences come from CD4+ or CD8+ T cells sorted from blood, collected in a trial of the OX40 agonist ivuxolimab. For the CDR3, the DNA is TGTGCCAGCAGCCATTCAGGGGGCGCCGCTGAAGCTTTCTTT. Protein sequence: CASSHSGGAAEAFF.